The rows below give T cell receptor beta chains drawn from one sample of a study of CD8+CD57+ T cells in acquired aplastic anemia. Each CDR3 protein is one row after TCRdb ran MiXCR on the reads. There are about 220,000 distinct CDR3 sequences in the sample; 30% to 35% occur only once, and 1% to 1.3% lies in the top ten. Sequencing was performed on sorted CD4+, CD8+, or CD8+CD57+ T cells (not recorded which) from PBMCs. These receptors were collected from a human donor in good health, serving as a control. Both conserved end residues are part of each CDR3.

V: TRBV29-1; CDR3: CSVETGETQYF
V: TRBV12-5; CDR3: CASGLHYEQYF
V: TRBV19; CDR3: CASSMDRNTEAFF
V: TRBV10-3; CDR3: CAIRSLAGGPYNEQFF
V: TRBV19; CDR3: CASSVRGDGSLGYTF
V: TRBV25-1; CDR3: CASTGVGVNTIYF
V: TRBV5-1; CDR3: CASSLSMVGNTIYF
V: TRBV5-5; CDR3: CASSVGQAGANVLTF
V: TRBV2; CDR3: CASSPGQGRTNEKLFF
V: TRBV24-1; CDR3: CATSDGQGHYEQYF
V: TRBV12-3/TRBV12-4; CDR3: CASSLGGISTDTQYF
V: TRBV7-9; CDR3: CASRDTSGGRPDTQYF
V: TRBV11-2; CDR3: CASSLAGSGSWETQYF
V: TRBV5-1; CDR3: CASSLNPRKETQYF
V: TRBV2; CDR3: CASNLGGITEAFF
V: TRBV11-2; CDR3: CASSVVGAGGTDTQYF
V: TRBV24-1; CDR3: CATSDLTSGDATQYF
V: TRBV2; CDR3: CASSELQGDGGYTF
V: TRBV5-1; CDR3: CASSLGRRDYGYTF
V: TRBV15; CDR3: CATSRDRAGTQYF
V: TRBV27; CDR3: CASSSGPGIGTGELFF
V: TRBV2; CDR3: CASSTPGQAYEQYF
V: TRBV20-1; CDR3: CSARDMTGGRGTEAFF
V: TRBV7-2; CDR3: CASSYTTGMGAGSPLHF
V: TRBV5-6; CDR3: CASRRMWGQETQYF
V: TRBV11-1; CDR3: CASSGISQGQGFDEQFF
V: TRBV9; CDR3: CASSYYGGADTQYF
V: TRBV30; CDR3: CAWKRETDADTQYF
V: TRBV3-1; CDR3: CASSQVSREQYF
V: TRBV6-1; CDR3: CASSPGGAGGYTF
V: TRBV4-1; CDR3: CASSQQAMNTEAFF
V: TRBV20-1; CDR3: CSANSPRTGVHGYTF
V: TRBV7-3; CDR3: CASSLQQGPNYGYTF
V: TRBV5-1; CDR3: CASSLKSSGRSTDTQYF
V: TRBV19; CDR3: CASSIWAGESYEQYF
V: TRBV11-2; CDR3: CASSLDFGGGAYEQYF
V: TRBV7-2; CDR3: CASSRTEGLLYEQYF
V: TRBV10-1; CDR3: CASSVERGGPDTQYF